Sequencing of this TCR beta chain was carried out in a study of blood T cell repertoires in COVID-19. Using immunoSEQ multiplex PCR, the repertoire was profiled, and TCRdb retains in-frame clones only, with some absent. The table has some 150,000 clones, 70% to 90% seen once. The germline gives CDR1 SGHAT, CDR2 FQNNGV. Trimming took 4 bases from V and 4 from J; bases not matched to a gene: 4. This CDR3 has 14 residues. J is TRBJ1-2 and V is TRBV11-2, with TRBD1 matching over 9 bases. The sequence came from a woman in her sixties or seventies with COVID-19, enrolled during active disease. The sample consisted of peripheral blood. Written as DNA, the CDR3 is TGTGCCAGCAGCTACGACAGGGGGGGCTATGGCTACACCTTC. This codes for CASSYDRGGYGYTF.